Shown below are 17 T cell receptor beta chains from a single sample sequenced in a study of CD8+ T cells in alopecia areata (dated by TCRdb to 2016 to 2019). The sample's time point label, in plain terms: baseline before oral tofacitinib. The library was produced with the immunoSEQ multiplex PCR assay. To provide template for TCR sequencing, every sample had RNA extracted and reverse transcribed into cDNA. The immuneACCESS repertoire file appears here via TCRdb, limited to in-frame rearrangements. These files lack a portion of the clones; in checked studies, under half of the deficit traces to unresolved V genes, and the cause of the others is not known. In all, the sample holds 200,000 or so clones, and approximately 61% of those were seen once. Approximately 0.5% of the sample comes from the top ten. Sequenced material: CD4+ T cells sorted from blood, taken at week 0. These receptors originate from a human donor with alopecia areata.

The chain recombines TRBV2 with TRBJ1-6; 8 bases are shared with TRBD1. The CDR3 sequence is 14 residues long. The trim removed 6 bases at V and 6 bases at J, leaving 4 bases unmatched. The germline V gene encodes CDR1 SNHLY and CDR2 FYNNEI. The CDR3 protein is CASRVQGANSPLHF. CDR3 coding DNA: TGTGCCAGCAGAGTTCAGGGGGCTAATTCACCCCTCCACTTT.

This clone came up a few times. This chain uses TRBV6-6 with TRBJ2-7; D not certain. Trimming took off 6 bases at V and 0 bases at J, with 15 bases between the two ends. Germline V gene sequence: CDR1 MNHNY, CDR2 SVGAGI (reference sequence). This CDR3 contains 15 residues. The CDR3 DNA follows: TGTGCCAGCAGCGTCGACCCCGGTCTCTCCTACGAGCAGTACTTC. Translated: CASSVDPGLSYEQYF.

The chain has TRBV5-1 and TRBJ2-1; D is unresolved. The CDR3 runs 13 residues. Germline CDR1 SGHRS, CDR2 YFSETQ. V lost 0 bases and J 4 bases, leaving 5 bases between the germline ends. CDR3 sequence: CASSLVTYNEQFF. DNA of the CDR3: TGCGCCAGCAGCTTGGTTACTTACAATGAGCAGTTCTTC.

The chain has TRBV2 and TRBJ2-7; D is ambiguous. Trimming removed 8 bases at V and 0 bases at J, with 14 bases between. The CDR3 covers 14 residues. CDR1 SNHLY and CDR2 FYNNEI come from the germline V gene. CDR3 in amino acids: CASCVAVSSYEQYF. In DNA form, the CDR3 reads TGTGCCAGCTGTGTGGCGGTGAGCTCCTACGAGCAGTACTTC.

This clone was recorded only once. This chain links TRBV30 with TRBJ2-3; 7 positions agree with TRBD2. The CDR3 has 14 residues. Germline V lookup: CDR1 GTSNPN, CDR2 SVGIG (reference sequence). V lost 1 base and J lost 3; bases outside the gene matches: 4. Here the CDR3 reads CAWSESGGTDTQYF. CDR3 coding DNA: TGTGCCTGGAGTGAATCGGGAGGTACAGATACGCAGTATTTT.

A remark on this clone: Other nucleotide sequences from this sample produce the same CDR3. The CDR3 region has the DNA TGTGCCAGCAGCCCACGATACAACACCGGGGAGCTGTTTTTT. Protein sequence: CASSPRYNTGELFF. This rearrangement joins TRBV7-9 to TRBJ2-2; the D is unclear. This CDR3 is 14 amino acids long. Trimming pared 5 bases from V and 2 bases from J, leaving 9 bases between. Germline CDR1 is SEHNR and CDR2 is FQNEAQ (reference sequence).

This clone has a handful of counts. One end of the junction fails to match germline, which may point to a read error. This chain uses TRBV7-9 with TRBJ1-1; TRBD1 agrees at 9 bases. CDR3 length equals 12 residues. Per germline, CDR1 SEHNR and CDR2 FQNEAQ (reference sequence). The chain's CDR3 is CASSGDRASFLF. The CDR3 bases are TGTGCCAGCAGCGGGGACAGGGCATCCTTCCTCTTT.

This sequence joins TRBV5-1 and TRBJ1-1, with a tentative D call TRBD1 (6 bases). V shed 0 bases and J shed 1 base, with 7 bases lying between them. The CDR3 sequence is 14 residues long. Germline assignment: CDR1 SGHRS and CDR2 YFSETQ. The CDR3: CASSLEGQNTEAFF. Written as DNA, the CDR3 is TGCGCCAGCAGCTTGGAGGGACAGAACACTGAAGCTTTCTTT.

The chain links TRBV6-6 to TRBJ1-1; no clear D. V dropped 3 bases and J dropped 4 bases, with 6 bases sitting between them. Germline V gives CDR1 MNHNY, CDR2 SVGAGI (reference sequence). The CDR3 extends over 12 amino acids. The CDR3 sequence: CASSYQTTEAFF. The CDR3, as DNA: TGTGCCAGCAGTTATCAGACCACTGAAGCTTTCTTT.

This clone was recorded a few times. The J gene is TRBJ2-7, the V gene TRBV19, with 8 bases matching TRBD1. This CDR3 has 14 amino acids. The ends lost 5 bases at V and 7 bases at J; junction bases unmatched: 10. Germline loops: CDR1 LNHDA, CDR2 SQIVND (reference sequence). DNA for the CDR3: TGTGCCAGTAGTGCCGGGACAGGCTACAAGGAGCAGTACTTC. It codes for CASSAGTGYKEQYF.

This clone was detected a few times. The J gene is TRBJ2-1, the V gene TRBV4-1, with 8 nucleotides matching TRBD1. Germline-derived CDR1 and CDR2 are MGHRA and YSYEKL. V gave up 1 base and J gave up 11 bases; unmatched junction bases: 10. The CDR3 sequence is 15 residues long. The CDR3 DNA is TGCGCCAGCAGCCAAGGTTTACAAGGACAGGGCCAGCAGTTCTTC. This sequence encodes CASSQGLQGQGQQFF.

The J gene is TRBJ1-6, the V gene TRBV11-1, with a tentative D call TRBD1 (5 bases). Germline-derived CDR1 and CDR2 are SGHAT and FQDESV (reference sequence). CDR3 length equals 15 residues. V lost 1 base and J lost 4, with 8 bases in between. CDR3 in DNA: TGTGCCAGCAGCTTAGAAGGGGAGTATAATTCACCCCTCCACTTT. It is translated as CASSLEGEYNSPLHF. Full variable domain (remainder filled in from reference TRBV11-1 and TRBJ1-6): EAEVAQSPRYKITEKSQAVAFWCDPISGHATLYWYRQILGQGPELLVQFQDESVVDDSQLPKDRFSAERLKGVDSTLKIQPAELGDSAMYLCASSLEGEYNSPLHFGNGTRLTVT.

This clone was recorded only once. V gene TRBV19 combines with J gene TRBJ2-7; D gene ambiguous. The CDR3 runs 13 residues. V lost 5 bases to trimming and J lost 3 bases, with 11 bases between them. The germline V gene has CDR1 LNHDA and CDR2 SQIVND (reference sequence). CDR3 amino acids: CASSLTLNYEQYF. The CDR3 nucleotides read TGTGCCAGTAGTTTAACTCTCAACTACGAGCAGTACTTC.

This clone was seen only a few times. V is TRBV7-3 and J is TRBJ1-2, with D perhaps matching TRBD1 (5 bases). The CDR3 length is 13 residues. Trimming stripped 3 bases from V and 6 bases from J, with 11 bases between. Germline-derived CDR1 and CDR2 are SGHTA and FQGTGA. The CDR3 nucleotides read TGTGCCAGCAGCTTCGGTCAGGGCGATGGCTACACCTTC. Translating it yields CASSFGQGDGYTF.

The sample holds a few counts of this clone. This chain links TRBV5-6 with TRBJ2-3; D call uncertain. The CDR3 runs to 12 residues. The germline gives CDR1 SGHDT, CDR2 YYEEEE. Trimming shortened V by 1 base and J by 7 bases, and 7 bases separated the two germline ends. The CDR3 nucleotides are TGTGCCAGCAGCTTGCCGCCGAATACGCAGTATTTT. It is translated as CASSLPPNTQYF.

The chain is built from TRBV27 and TRBJ2-7; 9 positions agree with TRBD1. The CDR3 runs to 15 residues. With 4 bases clipped from V and 3 bases from J, the junction kept 7 bases outside the gene matches. CDR1 is MNHEY and CDR2 is SMNVEV in the germline V gene (reference sequence). The CDR3 region is CASSSTGTGSYEQYF. The CDR3 nucleotides are TGTGCCAGCAGTTCAACCGGGACAGGGAGCTACGAGCAGTACTTC.

The gene calls are TRBV6-1 and TRBJ2-3; TRBD1 matches at 7 bases. CDR1 is MNHNS and CDR2 is SASEGT in the germline V gene. The CDR3 is 15 amino acids. V trimming: 8 bases; J trimming: 0 bases; junction bases outside the gene matches: 8. In DNA, the CDR3 is TGTGCCAGCTCCCTCCTGGGACAGAGCACAGATACGCAGTATTTT. Translation gives CASSLLGQSTDTQYF.